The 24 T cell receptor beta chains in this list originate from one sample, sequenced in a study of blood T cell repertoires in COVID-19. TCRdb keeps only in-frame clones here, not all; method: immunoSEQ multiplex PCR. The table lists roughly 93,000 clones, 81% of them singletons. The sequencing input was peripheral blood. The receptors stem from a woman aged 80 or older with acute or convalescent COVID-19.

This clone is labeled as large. The CDR3 sequence is CASSSTSGGEQFF. The DNA for the CDR3 is TGTGCCAGCAGTTCGACTAGCGGGGGTGAGCAGTTCTTC. The V gene is TRBV27, the J gene TRBJ2-1; 12 bases map to TRBD2. From germline, CDR1 is MNHEY and CDR2 SMNVEV (reference sequence). V lost 4 bases to trimming and J lost 9 bases; unmatched junction nucleotides: 1. The CDR3 consists of 13 residues.

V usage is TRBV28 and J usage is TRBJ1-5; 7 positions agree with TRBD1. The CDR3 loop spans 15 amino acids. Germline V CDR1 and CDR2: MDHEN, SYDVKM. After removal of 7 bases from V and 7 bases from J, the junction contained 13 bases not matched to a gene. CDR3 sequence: CASTIRVTGLQPQHF. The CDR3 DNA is TGTGCCAGCACCATTCGGGTGACAGGGTTGCAGCCCCAGCATTTT. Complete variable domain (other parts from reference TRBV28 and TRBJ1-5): DVKVTQSSRYLVKRTGEKVFLECVQDMDHENMFWYRQDPGLGLRLIYFSYDVKMKEKGDIPEGYSVSREKKERFSLILESASTNQTSMYLCASTIRVTGLQPQHFGDGTRLSIL.

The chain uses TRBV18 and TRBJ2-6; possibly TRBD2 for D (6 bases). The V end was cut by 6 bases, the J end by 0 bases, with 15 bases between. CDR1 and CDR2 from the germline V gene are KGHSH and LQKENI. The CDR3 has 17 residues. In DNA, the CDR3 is TGTGCCAGCTCCCCCCCGACTAGTTTCTCTGGGGCCAACGTCCTGACTTTC. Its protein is CASSPPTSFSGANVLTF.

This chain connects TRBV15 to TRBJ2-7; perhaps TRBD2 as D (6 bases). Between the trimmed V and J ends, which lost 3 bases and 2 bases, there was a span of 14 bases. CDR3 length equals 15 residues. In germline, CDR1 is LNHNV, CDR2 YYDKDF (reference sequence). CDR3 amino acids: CATSSSGRGTYEQYF. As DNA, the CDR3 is TGTGCCACCAGCAGTTCCGGACGGGGGACCTACGAGCAGTACTTC.

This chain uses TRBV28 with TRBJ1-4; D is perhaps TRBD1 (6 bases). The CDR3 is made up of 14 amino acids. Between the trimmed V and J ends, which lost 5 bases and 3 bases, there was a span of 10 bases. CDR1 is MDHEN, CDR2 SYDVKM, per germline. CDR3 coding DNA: TGTGCCAGCAGTACAGGGCCGGCTAATGAAAAACTGTTTTTT. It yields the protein CASSTGPANEKLFF.

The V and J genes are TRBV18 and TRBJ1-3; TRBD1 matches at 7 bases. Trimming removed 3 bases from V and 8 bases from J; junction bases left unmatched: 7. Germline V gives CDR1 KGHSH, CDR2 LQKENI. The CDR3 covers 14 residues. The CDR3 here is CASSPGTVRDTIYF. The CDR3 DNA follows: TGTGCCAGCTCACCGGGGACAGTTCGAGACACCATATATTTT. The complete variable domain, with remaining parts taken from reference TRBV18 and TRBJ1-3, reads NAGVMQNPRHLVRRRGQEARLRCSPMKGHSHVYWYRQLPEEGLKFMVYLQKENIIDESGMPKERFSAEFPKEGPSILRIQQVVRGDSAAYFCASSPGTVRDTIYFGEGSWLTVV.

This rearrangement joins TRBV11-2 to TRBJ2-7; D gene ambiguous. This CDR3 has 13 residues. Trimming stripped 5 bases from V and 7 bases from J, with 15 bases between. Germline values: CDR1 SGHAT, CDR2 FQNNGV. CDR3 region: CASSANHAGEQYF. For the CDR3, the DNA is TGTGCCAGCAGCGCCAACCACGCCGGGGAGCAGTACTTC.

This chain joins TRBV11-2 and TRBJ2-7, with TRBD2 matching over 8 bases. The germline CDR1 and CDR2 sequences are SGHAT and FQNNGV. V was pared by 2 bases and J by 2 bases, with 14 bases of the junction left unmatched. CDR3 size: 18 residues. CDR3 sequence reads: CASSLKSRFSGVPYEQYV. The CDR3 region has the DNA TGTGCCAGCAGCTTAAAGTCACGGTTTAGCGGGGTGCCCTACGAGCAGTACGTC.

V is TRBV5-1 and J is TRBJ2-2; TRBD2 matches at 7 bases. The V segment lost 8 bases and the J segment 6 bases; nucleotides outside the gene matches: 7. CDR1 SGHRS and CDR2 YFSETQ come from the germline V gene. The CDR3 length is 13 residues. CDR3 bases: TGCGCCAGTAGCCGGGAGGAAGCCGGGGAGCTGTTTTTT. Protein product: CASSREEAGELFF.

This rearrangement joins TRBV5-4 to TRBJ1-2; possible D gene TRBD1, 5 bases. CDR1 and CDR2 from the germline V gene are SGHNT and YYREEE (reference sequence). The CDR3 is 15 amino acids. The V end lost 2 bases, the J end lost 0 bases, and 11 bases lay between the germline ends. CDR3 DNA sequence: TGTGCCAGCAGCTTACCCGACAGACCTAACTATGGCTACACCTTC. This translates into CASSLPDRPNYGYTF.

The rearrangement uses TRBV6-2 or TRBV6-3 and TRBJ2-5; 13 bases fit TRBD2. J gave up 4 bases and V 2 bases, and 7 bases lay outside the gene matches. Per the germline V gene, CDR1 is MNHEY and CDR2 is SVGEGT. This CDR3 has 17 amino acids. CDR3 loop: CASSYQTTSGGRETQYF. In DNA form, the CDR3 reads TGTGCCAGCAGTTACCAGACGACTAGCGGGGGGAGAGAGACCCAGTACTTC.

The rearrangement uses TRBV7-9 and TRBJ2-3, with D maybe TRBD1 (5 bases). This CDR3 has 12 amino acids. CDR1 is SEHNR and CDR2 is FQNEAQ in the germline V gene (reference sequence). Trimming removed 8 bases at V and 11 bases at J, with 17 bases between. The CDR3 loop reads CASLSFREQQYF. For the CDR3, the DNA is TGTGCCAGCCTGAGTTTCAGGGAACAGCAGTATTTT.

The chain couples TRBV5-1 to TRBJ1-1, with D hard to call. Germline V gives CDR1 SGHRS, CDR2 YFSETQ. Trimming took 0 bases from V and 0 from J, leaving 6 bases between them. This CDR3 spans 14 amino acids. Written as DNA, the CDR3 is TGCGCCAGCAGCTTGGATGGCCTGAACACTGAAGCTTTCTTT. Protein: CASSLDGLNTEAFF.

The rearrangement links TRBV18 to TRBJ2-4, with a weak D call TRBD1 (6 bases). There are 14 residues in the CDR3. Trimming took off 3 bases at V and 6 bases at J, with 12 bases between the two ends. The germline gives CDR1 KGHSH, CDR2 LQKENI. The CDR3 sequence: CASSPGQGRNIQYF. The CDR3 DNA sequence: TGTGCCAGCTCACCGGGGCAGGGGAGAAACATTCAGTACTTC.

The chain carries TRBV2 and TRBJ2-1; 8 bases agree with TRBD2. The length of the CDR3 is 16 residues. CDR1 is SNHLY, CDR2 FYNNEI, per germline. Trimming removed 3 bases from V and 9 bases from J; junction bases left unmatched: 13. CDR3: CASSDSPTGGPLEQFF. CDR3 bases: TGTGCCAGCAGTGATAGCCCGACGGGGGGGCCTCTTGAGCAGTTCTTC.

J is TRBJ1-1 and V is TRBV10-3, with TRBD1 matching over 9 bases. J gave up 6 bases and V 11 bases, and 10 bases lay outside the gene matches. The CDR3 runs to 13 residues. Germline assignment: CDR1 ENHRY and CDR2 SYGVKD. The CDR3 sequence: CAVRRDRAAEAFF. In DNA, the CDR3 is TGTGCCGTTCGCCGGGACAGGGCTGCTGAAGCTTTCTTT.

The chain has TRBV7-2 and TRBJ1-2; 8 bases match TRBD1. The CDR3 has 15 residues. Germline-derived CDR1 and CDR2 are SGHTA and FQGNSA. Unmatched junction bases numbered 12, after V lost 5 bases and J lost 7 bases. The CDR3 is CASSPRQGTFFGYTF. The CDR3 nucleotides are TGTGCCAGCAGCCCCCGACAGGGGACCTTCTTTGGCTACACCTTC.

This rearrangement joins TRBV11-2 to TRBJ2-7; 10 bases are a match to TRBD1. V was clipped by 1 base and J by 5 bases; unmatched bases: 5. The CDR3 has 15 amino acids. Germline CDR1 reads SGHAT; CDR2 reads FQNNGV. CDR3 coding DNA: TGTGCCAGCAGCTTAGGCGGGACAGGGGCCAACGAGCAGTACGTC. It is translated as CASSLGGTGANEQYV.

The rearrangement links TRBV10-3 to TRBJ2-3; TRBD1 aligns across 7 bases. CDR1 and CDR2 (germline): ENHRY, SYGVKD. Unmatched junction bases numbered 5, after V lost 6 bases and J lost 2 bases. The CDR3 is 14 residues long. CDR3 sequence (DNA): TGTGCCATCAGCAGGGACAGCTACACAGATACGCAGTATTTT. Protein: CAISRDSYTDTQYF.

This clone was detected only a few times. In DNA form, the CDR3 reads TGCAGCGTGGGGGGGTTGGCAAGCCCGGGGTATACGCAGTATTTT. This sequence encodes CSVGGLASPGYTQYF. This sequence joins TRBV29-1 and TRBJ2-3, with 7 nucleotides matching TRBD2. The CDR3 runs to 15 residues. Germline loops: CDR1 SQVTM, CDR2 ANQGSEA. V was pared by 6 bases and J by 7 bases, with 16 bases of the junction left unmatched.

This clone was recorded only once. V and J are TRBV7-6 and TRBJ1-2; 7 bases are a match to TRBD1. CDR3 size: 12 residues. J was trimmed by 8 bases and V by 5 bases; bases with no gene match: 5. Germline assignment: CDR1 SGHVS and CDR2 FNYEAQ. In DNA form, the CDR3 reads TGTGCCAGCAGCACCGGACAGGCGGGCTACACCTTC. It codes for CASSTGQAGYTF.

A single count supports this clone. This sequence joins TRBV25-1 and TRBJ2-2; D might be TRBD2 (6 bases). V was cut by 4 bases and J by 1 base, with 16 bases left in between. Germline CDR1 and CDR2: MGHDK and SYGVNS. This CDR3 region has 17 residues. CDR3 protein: CASSAVGGVENTGELFF. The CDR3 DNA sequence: TGTGCCAGCAGTGCCGTAGGAGGGGTAGAGAACACCGGGGAGCTGTTTTTT.

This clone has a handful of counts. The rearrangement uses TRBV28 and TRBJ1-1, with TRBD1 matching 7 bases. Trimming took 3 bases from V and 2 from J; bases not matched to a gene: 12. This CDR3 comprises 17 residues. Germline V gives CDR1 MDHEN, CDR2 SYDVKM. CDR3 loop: CASSFSHPGQFNTEAFF. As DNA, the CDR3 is TGTGCCAGCAGTTTTTCCCACCCGGGACAGTTTAACACTGAAGCTTTCTTT.

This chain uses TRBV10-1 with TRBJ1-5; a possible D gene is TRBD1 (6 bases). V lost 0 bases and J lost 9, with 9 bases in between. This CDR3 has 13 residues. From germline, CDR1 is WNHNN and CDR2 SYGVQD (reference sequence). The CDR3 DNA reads TGCGCCAGCAGTGAGTCGAGGGGGGGGCCCCAGCATTTT. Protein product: CASSESRGGPQHF.